This entry concerns a single TCR beta chain. Its antigen is as yet unknown. Distinct nucleotide sequences in the sample also encode this CDR3. The data belong to a study of OX40 agonist ivuxolimab in advanced cancers. Study-level background: Ivuxolimab was administered intravenously to patients at 0.01 to 10 mg/kg every 2 weeks. Three patients got partial responses; one had hepatocellular carcinoma and two had cutaneous melanoma.

Study results and limitations: Relative to CD4+ cells, CD8+ T cells on average had more expanded clones.

Measured with immunoSEQ multiplex PCR; TCRdb has only the in-frame clones, and not every one. The data hold approximately 100,000 clones, with about 90% observed a single time. The TCR comes from an adult with an advanced solid tumor such as melanoma, head and neck, liver or kidney cancer. The sample in question was CD4+ or CD8+ T cells sorted from blood, obtained in a trial of the OX40 agonist ivuxolimab.

This chain's CDR3 is CASSPGLKLEQYF. The CDR3 coding sequence is TGTGCCAGCAGCCCCGGCCTGAAACTAGAGCAGTACTTC. This chain links TRBV7-6 with TRBJ2-7; D gene ambiguous. V was clipped by 5 bases and J by 7 bases, with 15 bases between them. The CDR3 has 13 residues. CDR1 and CDR2 (germline): SGHVS, FNYEAQ.